Below, 28 T cell receptor beta chains from the same sample are listed, as sequenced in a study of regulatory T cells in long-lasting Graves disease. The TCR beta library used iRepertoire HTBI primers with Arm-PCR amplification of CDR3. Each CDR3 protein gets one entry after TCRdb re-called the multiplex PCR reads with MiXCR. The sample includes hundreds of thousands of distinct CDR3 sequences, around 20% of them seen just once. The time point was: persistent/refractory GD, antithyroid drugs over 5 years with positive TRAb. The TCR library used RNA extracted from PBMCs. Source: peripheral blood mononuclear cells (PBMCs), taken when the disease was refractory, from a patient treated with antithyroid drugs. The receptors were gathered from a female donor with Graves disease.

CDR3 region: CSASGHIDTDTQYF. CDR3 nucleotides: TGCAGTGCTAGTGGACACATAGACACAGATACGCAGTATTTT. The genes are TRBV20-1 and TRBJ2-3; D perhaps matches TRBD1 (5 bases). V was trimmed by 3 bases and J by 2 bases, leaving 12 bases between them. Germline assignment: CDR1 DFQATT and CDR2 SNEGSKA (reference sequence). This CDR3 is built from 14 residues.

V gene TRBV15 combines with J gene TRBJ2-5; D is unclear. Germline assignment: CDR1 LNHNV and CDR2 YYDKDF (reference sequence). Trimming shortened V by 5 bases and J by 4 bases, and 11 bases separated the two germline ends. The CDR3 length is 13 residues. CDR3 nucleotides: TGTGCCACCAGCCCCCAAATCGGAGAGACCCAGTACTTC. Translating it yields CATSPQIGETQYF.

This clonotype was picked up one time. The genes are TRBV5-4 and TRBJ2-2; TRBD2 aligns across 7 bases. Trimming removed 9 bases from V and 6 bases from J; junction bases left unmatched: 11. Germline values: CDR1 SGHNT, CDR2 YYREEE (reference sequence). This CDR3 contains 14 residues. CDR3 loop: CATVEGGLAGELFF. The CDR3 nucleotides read TGTGCCACGGTTGAGGGAGGGCTTGCCGGGGAGCTGTTTTTT.

V usage is TRBV18 and J usage is TRBJ1-1, with D possibly being TRBD1 (5 bases). Germline V CDR1 and CDR2: KGHSH, LQKENI. The V and J ends lost 4 bases and 11 bases respectively, with 17 bases between them. The CDR3 totals 13 residues. CDR3 bases: TGTGCCAGCTCACTTCGGAGGGGCCCGGAGGCTTTCTTT. As protein: CASSLRRGPEAFF.

The chain employs TRBV4-2 and TRBJ2-5, with TRBD2 matching over 10 bases. Germline V gene lookup returns CDR1 LGHNA and CDR2 YNFKEQ. The J segment lost 5 bases and the V segment lost 0 bases, leaving 6 bases of the junction unmatched. The CDR3 is made up of 16 amino acids. CDR3 coding DNA: TGTGCCAGCAGCCAAGACCTGCTAGCGGGAGTGGAGACCCAGTACTTC. Amino acid sequence: CASSQDLLAGVETQYF.

With regard to this clonotype: A much larger clone differs by one base, so this may be a read error. The chain has TRBV7-3 and TRBJ1-1; D gene uncertain. Germline V gene lookup returns CDR1 SGHTA and CDR2 FQGTGA. The CDR3 runs to 17 residues. V dropped 2 bases and J dropped 3 bases, with 19 bases sitting between them. The CDR3 DNA is TGTGCCAGCAGCTTAGGCCCGTCCGGACTATTGGACACTGAAGCTTTCTTT. It translates to CASSLGPSGLLDTEAFF. The full variable domain, with the rest looked up from reference TRBV7-3 and TRBJ1-1, is GAGVSQTPSNKVTEKGKYVELRCDPISGHTALYWYRQSLGQGPEFLIYFQGTGAADDSGLPNDRFFAVRPEGSVSTLKIQRTERGDSAVYLCASSLGPSGLLDTEAFFGQGTRLTVV.

This clonotype came up many times. The chain recombines TRBV6-5 with TRBJ2-5; 9 nucleotides match TRBD2. Germline CDR1 reads MNHEY; CDR2 reads SVGAGI. Trimming cost V 1 base and J 5 bases; bases outside gene matches: 5. CDR3 length equals 15 residues. The CDR3 nucleotides are TGTGCCAGCAGTTACTTAGCGGGAGCTCGGGAGACCCAGTACTTC. Translating gives CASSYLAGARETQYF.

This sequence joins TRBV7-9 and TRBJ2-7; D unresolved. The V gene's germline CDR1 is SEHNR and CDR2 FQNEAQ (reference sequence). Trimming shortened V by 4 bases and J by 4 bases, and 11 bases separated the two germline ends. CDR3 length: 13 amino acids. The DNA for the CDR3 is TGTGCCAGCAGCTCCTCCCCGGCATACGAGCAGTACTTC. Translation gives CASSSSPAYEQYF.

This chain links TRBV19 with TRBJ2-7; possibly TRBD2 for D (6 bases). This CDR3 comprises 13 residues. Trimming pared 4 bases from V and 5 bases from J, leaving 12 bases between. The germline V gene encodes CDR1 LNHDA and CDR2 SQIVND (reference sequence). The CDR3 DNA sequence: TGTGCCAGTAGTAAACCGGGAGTAGACGAGCAGTACTTC. Protein product: CASSKPGVDEQYF.

The sample holds many counts of this clonotype. The V gene is TRBV6-5, the J gene TRBJ1-2, with D possibly TRBD1 on 6 matching bases. Trimming shortened V by 2 bases and J by 4 bases, and 14 bases separated the two germline ends. The CDR3 length is 15 residues. Germline CDR1 reads MNHEY; CDR2 reads SVGAGI. The CDR3 region is CASSYNEGEAYGYTF. The CDR3 bases are TGTGCCAGCAGTTACAACGAGGGGGAGGCCTATGGCTACACCTTC.

Note on this clonotype: A much bigger clone sits one base away, suggesting this may be a read error. This sequence joins TRBV14 and TRBJ1-6, with D maybe TRBD1 (5 bases). Germline V lookup: CDR1 SGHDN, CDR2 FVKESK. The CDR3 is 12 residues long. Trimming removed 6 bases at V and 7 bases at J, with 7 bases between. The CDR3 DNA follows: TGTGCCAGCAGTAACAGGAATTCACCCCTCCACTTT. It specifies CASSNRNSPLHF.

Turning to this clonotype: The conserved closing phenylalanine or tryptophan is absent in this CDR3, likely reflecting a read error. The V gene is TRBV11-1, the J gene TRBJ2-6; 8 bases fit TRBD1. This CDR3 comprises 19 residues. Germline V gene sequence: CDR1 SGHAT, CDR2 FQDESV (reference sequence). J lost 3 bases, V lost 5 bases, and 15 bases had no gene match. CDR3: CASSNQRTGTKFGANVLTL. The CDR3 DNA is TGTGCCAGCAGCAACCAAAGGACAGGGACAAAGTTTGGGGCCAACGTCCTGACTCTC.

In its sample, this clonotype was seen many times. The V call is TRBV6-2 or TRBV6-3, the J call TRBJ2-7; no clear D. With 6 bases removed from V and 5 bases from J, the gap between germline ends came to 8 bases. The length of the CDR3 is 11 residues. The germline V gene encodes CDR1 MNHEY and CDR2 SVGEGT. CDR3 loop: CASSFLNEQYF. CDR3 in DNA: TGTGCCAGCAGCTTTTTAAACGAGCAGTACTTC.

This chain links TRBV6-4 with TRBJ2-7; 10 nucleotides match TRBD2. This CDR3 is 16 amino acids long. The J segment lost 3 bases and the V segment lost 0 bases, leaving 5 bases of the junction unmatched. Germline V gene sequence: CDR1 MRHNA, CDR2 SNTAGT. This CDR3 reads CASSDSPSGGNYEQYF. Written as DNA, the CDR3 is TGTGCCAGCAGTGACTCCCCTAGCGGGGGTAACTACGAGCAGTACTTC.

The chain links TRBV30 to TRBJ2-7, with TRBD1 as a possible D gene (5 bases). This CDR3 comprises 12 residues. Germline V gene data show CDR1 as GTSNPN and CDR2 as SVGIG (reference sequence). Deletions cut 3 bases from V and 6 bases from J, with 12 bases between. The CDR3 DNA sequence: TGTGCCTGGAGCCTCAATAGGGGCGAGCAGTACTTC. It specifies CAWSLNRGEQYF.

This clonotype has more than one count but fewer than ten. J is TRBJ2-2 and V is TRBV6-2 or TRBV6-3, with D hard to call. Germline V gives CDR1 MNHEY, CDR2 SVGEGT. Trimming took off 3 bases at V and 4 bases at J, with 9 bases between the two ends. The CDR3 sequence is 14 residues long. The CDR3 here is CASSYVWITGELFF. The CDR3 nucleotides read TGTGCCAGCAGTTATGTTTGGATCACCGGGGAGCTGTTTTTT.

Comment on this clonotype: This sequence may be a read error, since a much larger clone differs from it by one base. The chain uses TRBV28 and TRBJ2-7; D tentatively reads TRBD1 or TRBD2 (5 bases each). Germline V gene lookup returns CDR1 MDHEN and CDR2 SYDVKM. V was shortened by 6 bases and J by 5 bases, with 20 bases between the two germline ends. The CDR3 extends over 15 amino acids. This chain's CDR3 is CASSPHGAANHEQYF. CDR3 bases: TGTGCCAGCAGCCCTCACGGGGCAGCGAACCACGAGCAGTACTTC.

This clonotype was detected many times. The genes are TRBV6-1 and TRBJ2-7; 10 nucleotides align to TRBD2. The CDR3 is made up of 15 amino acids. Germline V CDR1 and CDR2: MNHNS, SASEGT. V was clipped by 6 bases and J by 3 bases; unmatched bases: 8. CDR3 bases: TGTGCCAGCAGGTTTACAGGACTAGCGGTCTACGAGCAGTACTTC. This translates into CASRFTGLAVYEQYF.

In this sample, this clonotype turned up many times. This chain links TRBV2 with TRBJ2-2, with 7 bases fitting TRBD1. V lost 7 bases and J lost 1; bases outside the gene matches: 6. The CDR3 sequence is 15 residues long. Looked up from germline, CDR1 is SNHLY and CDR2 is FYNNEI. DNA for the CDR3: TGTGCCAGCAAGGGCCGACAGGGGAACACCGGGGAGCTGTTTTTT. Translation gives CASKGRQGNTGELFF.

The chain joins TRBV20-1 to TRBJ1-5, with TRBD1 as a possible D gene (6 bases). Germline CDR1 and CDR2: DFQATT and SNEGSKA (reference sequence). The CDR3 contains 15 residues. The V and J ends lost 5 bases and 3 bases respectively, with 17 bases between them. The CDR3 loop reads CSAHRQVGDNQPQHF. The CDR3 nucleotides are TGCAGTGCTCACCGACAGGTCGGGGACAATCAGCCCCAGCATTTT.

Ten or more counts support this clonotype. CDR3 nucleotide sequence: TGCGCCAGCAGCTTCCGGGACATTTTTTCACCCCTCCACTTT. Translation gives CASSFRDIFSPLHF. V gene TRBV5-1 combines with J gene TRBJ1-6, with D perhaps TRBD1 (6 bases). The germline gives CDR1 SGHRS, CDR2 YFSETQ. The CDR3 has 14 residues. Between the trimmed V and J ends, which lost 2 bases and 9 bases, there was a span of 12 bases.

This clonotype was observed a handful of times. This chain links TRBV9 with TRBJ2-4, with a tentative D call TRBD2 (5 bases). The V gene's germline CDR1 is SGDLS and CDR2 YYNGEE. The CDR3 runs to 16 residues. The germline V and J ends were trimmed by 4 bases and 0 bases, with 14 bases remaining between them. CDR3 nucleotide sequence: TGTGCCAGCAGCCCTCGAGCGGATCTAGCCAAAAACATTCAGTACTTC. Translation: CASSPRADLAKNIQYF. Filled out from reference TRBV9 and TRBJ2-4, the complete variable domain reads DSGVTQTPKHLITATGQRVTLRCSPRSGDLSVYWYQQSLDQGLQFLIQYYNGEERAKGNILERFSAQQFPDLHSELNLSSLELGDSALYFCASSPRADLAKNIQYFGAGTRLSVL.

This clonotype came up a few times. V gene TRBV6-5 combines with J gene TRBJ2-3, with TRBD1 matching 11 bases. CDR1 and CDR2 (germline): MNHEY, SVGAGI. Unmatched junction bases numbered 4, after V lost 2 bases and J lost 6 bases. The CDR3 runs to 15 residues. CDR3 residues: CASSYGTGGYDTQYF. The CDR3 DNA reads as TGTGCCAGCAGTTACGGGACAGGGGGATACGATACGCAGTATTTT.

This clonotype appeared many times. The chain carries TRBV6-5 and TRBJ1-1, with unresolved D. This CDR3 is built from 14 residues. Deletions cut 4 bases from V and 1 base from J, with 10 bases between. Germline lookup yields CDR1 MNHEY and CDR2 SVGAGI. The CDR3 sequence: CASSLRVTNTEAFF. DNA for the CDR3: TGTGCCAGCAGTTTAAGGGTGACGAACACTGAAGCTTTCTTT.

This rearrangement joins TRBV5-1 to TRBJ2-6, with D unresolved. CDR3 size: 17 residues. Germline CDR1 is SGHRS and CDR2 is YFSETQ. V lost 2 bases to trimming and J lost 0 bases, with 12 bases between them. CDR3 DNA: TGCGCCAGCAGCTTATCAACGGTAGACTCTGGGGCCAACGTCCTGACTTTC. Encoded protein: CASSLSTVDSGANVLTF.

This clonotype was recorded at least ten times. The chain combines TRBV6-1 with TRBJ1-5; 8 bases are a match to TRBD1. Trimming cost V 5 bases and J 1 base; bases outside gene matches: 4. Germline CDR1 MNHNS, CDR2 SASEGT. The CDR3 length is 15 residues. The CDR3: CASSPTGGSNQPQHF. Here the CDR3 DNA reads TGTGCCAGCAGTCCTACAGGGGGGAGCAATCAGCCCCAGCATTTT.

A remark on this clonotype: This CDR3 fails to terminate in the conserved phenylalanine or tryptophan, so it likely reflects a read error. The chain joins TRBV6-2 or TRBV6-3 to TRBJ2-7; a possible D gene is TRBD2 (6 bases). CDR3 length: 14 residues. From germline, CDR1 is MNHEY and CDR2 SVGEGT. Trimming took off 8 bases at V and 1 base at J, with 15 bases between the two ends. CDR3 DNA sequence: TGTGCCAGCCCAGGAACAAGCGGGTCCTACGAGCAGTACCTC. The encoded protein is CASPGTSGSYEQYL.

The chain employs TRBV28 and TRBJ2-3, with D uncertain. The CDR3 covers 12 residues. Trimming took off 7 bases at V and 6 bases at J, with 11 bases between the two ends. Germline CDR1 reads MDHEN; CDR2 reads SYDVKM. The chain's CDR3 is CASTPAVDTQYF. The CDR3 nucleotides read TGTGCCAGCACCCCCGCCGTGGATACGCAGTATTTT.